This T cell receptor (beta chain) was sequenced for a study of blood T cell repertoires in COVID-19. Participant ages covered 18 to 89 years across some 25 US areas. Cohort allocation depended upon clinical history that participants reported. Exposed participants encountered a COVID-19 case during the 2 weeks preceding study entry. Using immunoSEQ multiplex PCR, the repertoire was profiled, and TCRdb retains in-frame clones only, with some absent. This sample has approximately 220,000 clones, with roughly 80% found just once. The V gene end was trimmed by 5 bases and the J gene end by 7 bases; junction bases not matched to a gene: 7. The germline CDR1 and CDR2 sequences are SGHKS and YYEKEE (reference sequence). CDR3 length equals 14 residues.

This rearrangement joins TRBV5-5 to TRBJ1-4, with 8 bases fitting TRBD1. The sequencing input was PBMCs or T cells enriched from blood (not recorded which). The source is a woman between 40 and 50 years old who had been exposed to COVID-19. The CDR3 DNA sequence: TGTGCCAGCAGATCTACTACAGGGGGTGAAAAACTGTTTTTT. It specifies CASRSTTGGEKLFF.